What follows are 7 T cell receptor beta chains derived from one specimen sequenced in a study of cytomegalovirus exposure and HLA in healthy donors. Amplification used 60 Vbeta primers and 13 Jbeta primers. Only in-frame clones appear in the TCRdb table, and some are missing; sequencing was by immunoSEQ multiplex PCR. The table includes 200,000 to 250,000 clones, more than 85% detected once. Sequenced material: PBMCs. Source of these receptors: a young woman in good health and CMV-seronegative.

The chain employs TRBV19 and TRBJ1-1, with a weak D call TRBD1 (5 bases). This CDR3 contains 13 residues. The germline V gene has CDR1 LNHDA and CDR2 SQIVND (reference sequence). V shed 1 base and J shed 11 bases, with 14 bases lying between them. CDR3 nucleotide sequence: TGTGCCAGTAGTATAGCTTCGGGGGGAGAGGCTTTCTTT. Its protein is CASSIASGGEAFF.

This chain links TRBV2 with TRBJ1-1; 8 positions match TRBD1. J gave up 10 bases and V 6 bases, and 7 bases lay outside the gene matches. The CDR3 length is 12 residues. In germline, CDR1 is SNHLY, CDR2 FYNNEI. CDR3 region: CASSPGQAVAFF. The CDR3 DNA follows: TGTGCCAGCAGCCCGGGACAGGCTGTAGCTTTCTTT.

CDR3 sequence (DNA): TGCAGCGTCACCGGTGCACCGGGGGGCTACACCTTC. Translated: CSVTGAPGGYTF. This sequence joins TRBV29-1 and TRBJ1-2; no reliable D call. Trimming pared 6 bases from V and 8 bases from J, leaving 16 bases between. CDR3 length: 12 amino acids. Germline V gives CDR1 SQVTM, CDR2 ANQGSEA.

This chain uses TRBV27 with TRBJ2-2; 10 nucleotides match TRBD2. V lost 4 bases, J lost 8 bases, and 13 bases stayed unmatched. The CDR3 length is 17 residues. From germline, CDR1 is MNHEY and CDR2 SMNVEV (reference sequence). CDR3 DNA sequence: TGTGCCAGCAGTTGGGCAACGGTAGCGGGAGGTGGGGGGGAGCTGTTTTTT. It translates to CASSWATVAGGGGELFF.

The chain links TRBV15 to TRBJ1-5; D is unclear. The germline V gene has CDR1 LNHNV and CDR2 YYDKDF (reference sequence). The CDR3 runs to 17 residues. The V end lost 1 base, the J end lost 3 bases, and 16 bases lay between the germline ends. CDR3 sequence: CATSRGEGLGFNQPQHF. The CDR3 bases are TGTGCCACCAGCAGAGGGGAGGGTTTAGGTTTCAATCAGCCCCAGCATTTT.

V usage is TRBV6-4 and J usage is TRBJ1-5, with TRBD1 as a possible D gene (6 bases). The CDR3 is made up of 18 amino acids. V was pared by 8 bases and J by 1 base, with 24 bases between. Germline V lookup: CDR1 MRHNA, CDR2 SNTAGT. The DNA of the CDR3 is TGTGCCAGCGGGTCGGGAACAGGGACCGTAAGGAGCAATCAGCCCCAGCATTTT. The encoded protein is CASGSGTGTVRSNQPQHF.

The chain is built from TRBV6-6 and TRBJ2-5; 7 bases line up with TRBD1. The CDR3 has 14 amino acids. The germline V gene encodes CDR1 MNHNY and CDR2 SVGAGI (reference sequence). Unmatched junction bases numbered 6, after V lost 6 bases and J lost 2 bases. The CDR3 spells CASSYDRVQETQYF. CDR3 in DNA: TGTGCCAGCAGCTACGACAGGGTACAAGAGACCCAGTACTTC.